This passage covers 26 T cell receptor beta chains from one sample sequenced in a study of graft-versus-host responses after intestinal transplantation. Which antigens these TCRs recognize remains unknown. Clones were sequenced by immunoSEQ multiplex PCR, and TCRdb holds only the in-frame ones, with some missing. The sample lists 65,000 to 100,000 clones; around 93% were seen once. The source was unstimulated CD8+ T cells sorted from spleen or lymph node cells, collected before transplant. The receptors stem from a human donor who was the organ donor for an intestinal transplant.

V usage is TRBV5-1 and J usage is TRBJ2-5; TRBD2 aligns across 9 bases. CDR1 is SGHRS, CDR2 YFSETQ, per germline. The CDR3 consists of 16 residues. V lost 4 bases to trimming and J lost 2 bases; unmatched junction nucleotides: 9. DNA for the CDR3: TGCGCCAGCAGCCTGGACGCTAGCGGGGAACAAGAGACCCAGTACTTC. Encoded protein: CASSLDASGEQETQYF.

CDR3 coding DNA: TGTGCCAGCAGGACCGGGACAGGGGGCTCTGAAGCTTTCTTT. Encoded protein: CASRTGTGGSEAFF. This chain uses TRBV7-9 with TRBJ1-1, with 12 bases fitting TRBD1. Germline V CDR1 and CDR2: SEHNR, FQNEAQ (reference sequence). Trimming at V came to 6 bases and at J to 6 bases, leaving 5 bases not matched to a gene. This CDR3 is 14 amino acids long.

Concerning this clone: This CDR3 is also generated by other DNA sequences in the sample. The chain has TRBV19 and TRBJ2-7; TRBD2 matches 7 bases. The junction had 3 bases not matched to a gene; V was cut back by 3 bases and J by 1 base. Germline assignment: CDR1 LNHDA and CDR2 SQIVND (reference sequence). This CDR3 contains 14 residues. The DNA of the CDR3 is TGTGCCAGTAGTATTGGCGGGGGTTCCTACGAGCAGTACTTC. Translating it yields CASSIGGGSYEQYF. Full variable domain (remainder filled in from reference TRBV19 and TRBJ2-7): DGGITQSPKYLFRKEGQNVTLSCEQNLNHDAMYWYRQDPGQGLRLIYYSQIVNDFQKGDIAEGYSVSREKKESFPLTVTSAQKNPTAFYLCASSIGGGSYEQYFGPGTRLTVT.

The J gene is TRBJ2-5, the V gene TRBV5-4; TRBD2 agrees at 7 bases. V shed 7 bases, J shed 3 bases, and the junction held 9 bases outside the gene matches. This CDR3 has 14 residues. Germline V gives CDR1 SGHNT, CDR2 YYREEE (reference sequence). CDR3 sequence: CASHPGLGEETQYF. Written as DNA, the CDR3 is TGTGCCAGCCACCCCGGACTAGGGGAAGAGACCCAGTACTTC. Full variable domain (missing parts from reference TRBV5-4 and TRBJ2-5): ETGVTQSPTHLIKTRGQQVTLRCSSQSGHNTVSWYQQALGQGPQFIFQYYREEENGRGNFPPRFSGLQFPNYSSELNVNALELDDSALYLCASHPGLGEETQYFGPGTRLLVL.

J is TRBJ1-2 and V is TRBV4-1, with TRBD1 matching over 7 bases. V lost 1 base to trimming and J lost 11 bases; unmatched junction nucleotides: 10. The CDR3 is 14 residues long. Germline CDR1 and CDR2: MGHRA and YSYEKL. The DNA for the CDR3 is TGCGCCAGCAGCCAAGTTAGGGGGCCGGTTGGTTACACCTTC. Amino acid sequence: CASSQVRGPVGYTF.

Written as DNA, the CDR3 is TGTGCCAGCAGTTTACTGGCAGGGGTGGTGGGCACTGAAGCTTTCTTT. Translation: CASSLLAGVVGTEAFF. The chain employs TRBV28 and TRBJ1-1, with a weak D call TRBD1 (6 bases). This CDR3 region has 16 residues. CDR1 and CDR2 (germline): MDHEN, SYDVKM. Deletions cut 2 bases from V and 4 bases from J, with 17 bases between. The entire variable domain, with the rest obtained from reference TRBV28 and TRBJ1-1, is as follows: DVKVTQSSRYLVKRTGEKVFLECVQDMDHENMFWYRQDPGLGLRLIYFSYDVKMKEKGDIPEGYSVSREKKERFSLILESASTNQTSMYLCASSLLAGVVGTEAFFGQGTRLTVV.

This clone showed up just a few times. CDR3 amino acids: CASSVESSQAYEQFF. The CDR3 DNA reads as TGTGCCAGCAGCGTAGAGTCCTCACAGGCCTATGAGCAGTTCTTC. The chain recombines TRBV9 with TRBJ2-1, with a weak D call TRBD1 (5 bases). The V gene's germline CDR1 is SGDLS and CDR2 YYNGEE. The CDR3 is 15 residues long. The ends were cut back, 0 bases at V and 8 bases at J, with 15 bases in the middle.

The chain has TRBV4-3 and TRBJ1-1; D unclear. The length of the CDR3 is 14 residues. V was pared by 1 base and J by 0 bases, with 6 bases between. The germline gives CDR1 LGHNA, CDR2 YSLEER. CDR3 sequence: CASSQVGVNTEAFF. The CDR3 nucleotides read TGCGCCAGCAGCCAAGTTGGAGTGAACACTGAAGCTTTCTTT.

As to this clone: A junction boundary mismatches the germline segment, possibly from a read error. CDR3 loop: CASREAPGLRPEAFF. CDR3 nucleotides: TGTGCCAGCAGGGAAGCTCCGGGACTCCGGCCAGAAGCTTTCTTT. The genes are TRBV2 and TRBJ1-1, with D perhaps TRBD1 (5 bases). Germline CDR1 and CDR2: SNHLY and FYNNEI. This CDR3 has 15 residues.

This sequence joins TRBV28 and TRBJ1-1; D is undetermined. CDR1 MDHEN and CDR2 SYDVKM come from the germline V gene. This CDR3 has 13 amino acids. The V end was cut by 2 bases, the J end by 3 bases, with 7 bases between. CDR3 DNA: TGTGCCAGCAGTTTAGTGGCCTACACTGAAGCTTTCTTT. Its translation: CASSLVAYTEAFF.

V and J are TRBV2 and TRBJ1-2; TRBD1 might be the D (5 bases). The germline V and J ends were trimmed by 7 bases and 4 bases, with 10 bases remaining between them. The germline V gene encodes CDR1 SNHLY and CDR2 FYNNEI. The CDR3 length is 12 residues. The DNA for the CDR3 is TGTGCCAGCACCGGCGGGGCCTATGGCTACACCTTC. It is translated as CASTGGAYGYTF. Based on the CDR3 plus reference TRBV2 and TRBJ1-2, the full variable domain is EPEVTQTPSHQVTQMGQEVILRCVPISNHLYFYWYRQILGQKVEFLVSFYNNEISEKSEIFDDQFSVERPDGSNFTLKIRSTKLEDSAMYFCASTGGAYGYTFGSGTRLTVV.

This clone came up once. J is TRBJ2-3 and V is TRBV14; 10 bases line up with TRBD2. Germline trimming cut 4 bases from V and 2 bases from J; bases unmatched to any gene: 6. CDR3 length: 16 residues. Germline V gene sequence: CDR1 SGHDN, CDR2 FVKESK. The CDR3 here is CASSPRTSGSTDTQYF. CDR3 nucleotides: TGTGCCAGCAGCCCGAGGACTAGCGGTTCCACAGATACGCAGTATTTT.

This chain connects TRBV6-5 to TRBJ1-1, with TRBD1 as a possible D gene (5 bases). Trimming took off 5 bases at V and 3 bases at J, with 7 bases between the two ends. Germline loops: CDR1 MNHEY, CDR2 SVGAGI. This CDR3 region has 12 residues. CDR3 nucleotide sequence: TGTGCCAGCAGTACGGGGGACACTGAAGCTTTCTTT. This codes for CASSTGDTEAFF.

The chain combines TRBV27 with TRBJ2-1; TRBD2 matches 9 bases. V was clipped by 5 bases and J by 8 bases; unmatched bases: 13. Per the germline V gene, CDR1 is MNHEY and CDR2 is SMNVEV (reference sequence). This CDR3 has 16 amino acids. The CDR3 nucleotides are TGTGCCAGCAGTACGTGGGATAGCGGGGGTATGTATGAGCAGTTCTTC. As protein: CASSTWDSGGMYEQFF.

V gene TRBV11-2 combines with J gene TRBJ2-7, with 9 bases identical to TRBD2. The V gene's germline CDR1 is SGHAT and CDR2 FQNNGV. This CDR3 spans 15 amino acids. Germline trimming cut 3 bases from V and 3 bases from J; bases unmatched to any gene: 6. DNA for the CDR3: TGTGCCAGCAGCTTTTCTGCGGGGGGGTTCTACGAGCAGTACTTC. Its translation is CASSFSAGGFYEQYF.

J is TRBJ2-7 and V is TRBV5-4; no reliable D call. Deletions cut 9 bases from V and 6 bases from J, with 13 bases between. The CDR3 is made up of 11 amino acids. The germline CDR1 and CDR2 sequences are SGHNT and YYREEE (reference sequence). The CDR3 loop is CATSLFGEQYF. CDR3 sequence (DNA): TGTGCCACCTCCCTTTTCGGCGAGCAGTACTTC. The full variable domain, in which reference TRBV5-4 and TRBJ2-7 provide the parts outside the CDR3, is ETGVTQSPTHLIKTRGQQVTLRCSSQSGHNTVSWYQQALGQGPQFIFQYYREEENGRGNFPPRFSGLQFPNYSSELNVNALELDDSALYLCATSLFGEQYFGPGTRLTVT.

V is TRBV9 and J is TRBJ1-4; D may be TRBD1 (6 bases). Trimming left V 4 bases short and J 8 bases short, with 15 bases between. The CDR3 runs to 14 residues. CDR1 SGDLS and CDR2 YYNGEE come from the germline V gene. DNA for the CDR3: TGTGCCAGCAGCCCATCGGGGGGGGCAGAAAAACTGTTTTTT. Translated: CASSPSGGAEKLFF.

The chain is built from TRBV20-1 and TRBJ2-7, with D unresolved. The CDR3 totals 10 residues. Trimming pared 3 bases from V and 6 bases from J, leaving 6 bases between. Germline V CDR1 and CDR2: DFQATT, SNEGSKA (reference sequence). CDR3: CSASYSEQYF. CDR3 DNA sequence: TGCAGTGCTAGTTACAGCGAGCAGTACTTC.

The chain joins TRBV4-1 to TRBJ1-5; 8 bases fit TRBD1. The trim removed 1 base at V and 7 bases at J, leaving 6 bases unmatched. CDR3 length equals 15 residues. CDR1 MGHRA and CDR2 YSYEKL come from the germline V gene. CDR3 sequence: CASSQGPQGGQPQHF. CDR3 DNA sequence: TGCGCCAGCAGCCAAGGGCCACAGGGGGGCCAGCCCCAGCATTTT.

The V gene is TRBV11-1, the J gene TRBJ1-1; 11 bases map to TRBD1. Per the germline V gene, CDR1 is SGHAT and CDR2 is FQDESV (reference sequence). The ends lost 5 bases at V and 2 bases at J; junction bases unmatched: 10. This CDR3 region has 17 residues. CDR3 bases: TGTGCCAGCAGCGCTAACCTGGGACAGGGGGAAAACACTGAAGCTTTCTTT. It specifies CASSANLGQGENTEAFF. Combining the CDR3 with reference TRBV11-1 and TRBJ1-1 gives the whole variable domain EAEVAQSPRYKITEKSQAVAFWCDPISGHATLYWYRQILGQGPELLVQFQDESVVDDSQLPKDRFSAERLKGVDSTLKIQPAELGDSAMYLCASSANLGQGENTEAFFGQGTRLTVV.

The rearrangement links TRBV7-8 to TRBJ2-2, with 9 bases matching TRBD1. V was pared by 6 bases and J by 6 bases, with 5 bases of the junction left unmatched. CDR1 is SGHVS and CDR2 is FQNEAQ in the germline V gene. CDR3 length: 14 residues. The CDR3 DNA sequence: TGTGCCAGCAGGGGGACAGGGATCGCCGGGGAGCTGTTTTTT. This encodes CASRGTGIAGELFF.

The chain combines TRBV27 with TRBJ2-7; 7 bases fit TRBD1. The V and J ends lost 4 bases and 4 bases, in that order; junction bases with no gene match: 4. Germline V gene lookup returns CDR1 MNHEY and CDR2 SMNVEV (reference sequence). The CDR3 consists of 13 residues. Written as DNA, the CDR3 is TGTGCCAGCAGTTACAGGGGTGGGTACGAGCAGTACTTC. Protein: CASSYRGGYEQYF.

The chain employs TRBV7-6 and TRBJ2-7, with D maybe TRBD1 (6 bases). The CDR3 sequence is 14 residues long. V shed 2 bases and J shed 1 base, with 9 bases lying between them. Germline V gene lookup returns CDR1 SGHVS and CDR2 FNYEAQ. The CDR3 reads CASSLRDTSYEQYF. The CDR3 bases are TGTGCCAGCAGCTTAAGGGACACTTCCTACGAGCAGTACTTC.

The gene calls are TRBV13 and TRBJ1-2; a possible D gene is TRBD1 (6 bases). The CDR3 has 13 amino acids. Trimming took off 3 bases at V and 3 bases at J, with 8 bases between the two ends. The V gene's germline CDR1 is PRHDT and CDR2 FYEKMQ (reference sequence). The CDR3 DNA reads TGTGCCAGCAGCTTTAACAGGGACTATGGCTACACCTTC. Its translation: CASSFNRDYGYTF.

V gene TRBV11-2 combines with J gene TRBJ2-1, with D possibly matching TRBD2 (7 bases). V gave up 1 base and J gave up 4 bases, with 14 bases separating them. CDR3 length: 16 residues. The V gene's germline CDR1 is SGHAT and CDR2 FQNNGV. The CDR3 DNA reads TGTGCCAGCAGCTTAGCCCGCGGGGGCCAATACAATGAGCAGTTCTTC. Amino acid sequence: CASSLARGGQYNEQFF.

The CDR3 DNA reads as TGTGCCAGTAGTAAGAAGGGGCTGTCCTCATACGAGCAGTACTTC. This gives the protein CASSKKGLSSYEQYF. J is TRBJ2-7 and V is TRBV19; D is possibly TRBD1 (5 bases). V was cut by 4 bases and J by 4 bases, with 17 bases left in between. Germline-derived CDR1 and CDR2 are LNHDA and SQIVND (reference sequence). This CDR3 region has 15 residues.